Listed below are T cell receptor beta chains from one sample, sequenced in a study of response to subunit inactivated influenza vaccine. TCRdb fed the RT-PCR reads into MiXCR, producing one record per CDR3 protein. The sample consists of a few hundred thousand distinct CDR3 sequences, over 9.5% of them appearing once. The material was PBMCs from blood, obtained about 40 days after vaccination. These TCRs come from a man aged 45-65 years who received an inactivated influenza vaccine. The CDR3 runs from the conserved cysteine through the conserved F or W. The D gene is left open where the match is weak. Expanded clones get a size class; other rows say once, few or many, or leave the size out.

cdr3_aa: CASSSFSGRALGELFF
cdr3_nt: TGTGCCAGCAGCTCATTTAGCGGGAGGGCCCTCGGGGAGCTGTTTTTT
clone_size: NA
j_call: TRBJ2-2
v_call: TRBV11-2
d_call: TRBD2

cdr3_aa: CASSLAPGGGGANVLTF
cdr3_nt: TGTGCCAGCAGTTTAGCCCCGGGGGGAGGAGGGGCCAACGTCCTGACTTTC
clone_size: NA
j_call: TRBJ2-6
v_call: TRBV12-3/TRBV12-4
d_call: TRBD2

cdr3_aa: CASSVFFTGELFF
cdr3_nt: TGTGCCAGCAGCGTGTTTTTCACCGGGGAGCTGTTTTTT
clone_size: few
j_call: TRBJ2-2
v_call: TRBV7-9
d_call: NA

cdr3_aa: CASSQGLETGANVLTF
cdr3_nt: TGCGCCAGCAGCCAGGGCCTGGAAACCGGGGCCAACGTCCTGACTTTC
clone_size: NA
j_call: TRBJ2-6
v_call: TRBV4-3
d_call: NA

cdr3_aa: CASSYSGTSGGETQYF
cdr3_nt: TGTGCCAGCAGTTACTCTGGGACTAGCGGGGGTGAGACCCAGTACTTC
clone_size: many
j_call: TRBJ2-5
v_call: TRBV6-5
d_call: TRBD2

cdr3_aa: CSVETGSYEQYF
cdr3_nt: TGCAGCGTTGAGACGGGATCCTACGAGCAGTACTTC
clone_size: many
j_call: TRBJ2-7
v_call: TRBV29-1
d_call: NA

cdr3_aa: CASSLAGSDTQYF
cdr3_nt: TGTGCCAGCAGTTTGGCGGGATCAGATACGCAGTATTTT
clone_size: many
j_call: TRBJ2-3
v_call: TRBV28
d_call: NA

cdr3_aa: CASSHGTGVDGYTF
cdr3_nt: TGCGCCAGCAGCCATGGGACAGGGGTTGATGGCTACACCTTC
clone_size: NA
j_call: TRBJ1-2
v_call: TRBV4-1
d_call: TRBD1

cdr3_aa: CASSFQQASTDTQYF
cdr3_nt: TGTGCCAGCAGTTTTCAACAGGCAAGCACAGATACGCAGTATTTT
clone_size: NA
j_call: TRBJ2-3
v_call: TRBV12-3/TRBV12-4
d_call: NA

cdr3_aa: CASSLGSLETQYF
cdr3_nt: TGTGCCAGCAGCTTAGGCAGCCTAGAGACCCAGTACTTC
clone_size: few
j_call: TRBJ2-5
v_call: TRBV7-2
d_call: NA

cdr3_aa: CASSLTSGGRSTDTQYF
cdr3_nt: TGTGCCAGCAGCTTGACTAGCGGGGGGCGTAGCACAGATACGCAGTATTTT
clone_size: few
j_call: TRBJ2-3
v_call: TRBV7-2
d_call: TRBD2

cdr3_aa: CSVSLPLAAFSTDTQYF
cdr3_nt: TGCAGCGTTTCACTCCCTCTAGCAGCGTTTAGCACAGATACGCAGTATTTT
clone_size: many
j_call: TRBJ2-3
v_call: TRBV29-1
d_call: NA

cdr3_aa: CASSLDFAKNIQYF
cdr3_nt: TGTGCCAGCAGCTTAGACTTTGCCAAAAACATTCAGTACTTC
clone_size: NA
j_call: TRBJ2-4
v_call: TRBV7-2
d_call: NA

cdr3_aa: CASRRTSGVGEQFF
cdr3_nt: TGTGCCAGCAGACGAACTAGCGGGGTCGGTGAGCAGTTCTTC
clone_size: NA
j_call: TRBJ2-1
v_call: TRBV12-3/TRBV12-4
d_call: TRBD2

cdr3_aa: CASSQSELEQYF
cdr3_nt: TGTGCCAGCAGCCAGTCGGAACTTGAGCAGTACTTC
clone_size: NA
j_call: TRBJ2-7
v_call: TRBV14
d_call: NA

cdr3_aa: CASSYSSGPPPYEQYF
cdr3_nt: TGTGCCAGCAGTTACTCGTCAGGGCCCCCCCCCTACGAGCAGTACTTC
clone_size: many
j_call: TRBJ2-7
v_call: TRBV6-5
d_call: NA

cdr3_aa: CASRQGPLKNTEAFF
cdr3_nt: TGTGCCAGCAGACAAGGGCCCCTAAAAAACACTGAAGCTTTCTTT
clone_size: few
j_call: TRBJ1-1
v_call: TRBV7-2
d_call: NA

cdr3_aa: CASSLDLGAELFF
cdr3_nt: TGTGCCAGCAGCTTAGATCTAGGGGCTGAGCTGTTTTTT
clone_size: NA
j_call: TRBJ2-2
v_call: TRBV11-2
d_call: NA

cdr3_aa: CATGQGINEQYF
cdr3_nt: TGTGCCACAGGACAGGGGATTAACGAGCAGTACTTC
clone_size: few
j_call: TRBJ2-7
v_call: TRBV7-9
d_call: TRBD1

cdr3_aa: CSASEFRSYNEQFF
cdr3_nt: TGCAGTGCTAGTGAGTTTCGCTCCTACAATGAGCAGTTCTTC
clone_size: NA
j_call: TRBJ2-1
v_call: TRBV20-1
d_call: NA

cdr3_aa: CASSSIHAGTEAFF
cdr3_nt: TGTGCCAGCAGCTCGATACATGCGGGCACTGAAGCTTTCTTT
clone_size: NA
j_call: TRBJ1-1
v_call: TRBV7-9
d_call: NA

cdr3_aa: CATSDLSSGRTNEQFF
cdr3_nt: TGTGCCACCAGTGATTTGTCTAGCGGGAGGACCAATGAGCAGTTCTTC
clone_size: few
j_call: TRBJ2-1
v_call: TRBV24-1
d_call: TRBD2

cdr3_aa: CASSQEGSSRYTQYF
cdr3_nt: TGTGCCAGCAGCCAAGAGGGTAGTTCCCGATATACGCAGTATTTT
clone_size: few
j_call: TRBJ2-3
v_call: TRBV4-2
d_call: NA

cdr3_aa: CASSEAGSLGGYTF
cdr3_nt: TGTGCCAGCAGTGAAGCAGGGTCCCTGGGTGGCTACACCTTC
clone_size: few
j_call: TRBJ1-2
v_call: TRBV2
d_call: NA

cdr3_aa: CSAYPSGSRNGELFF
cdr3_nt: TGCAGTGCTTACCCTAGCGGGAGTCGAAACGGGGAGCTGTTTTTT
clone_size: many
j_call: TRBJ2-2
v_call: TRBV20-1
d_call: TRBD2

cdr3_aa: CASTSRQGASEQYF
cdr3_nt: TGTGCCAGCACCTCGAGACAGGGGGCGAGCGAGCAGTACTTC
clone_size: many
j_call: TRBJ2-7
v_call: TRBV25-1
d_call: TRBD1

cdr3_aa: CSAWTGVHEQYF
cdr3_nt: TGCAGTGCTTGGACAGGGGTGCACGAGCAGTACTTC
clone_size: many
j_call: TRBJ2-7
v_call: TRBV20-1
d_call: TRBD1

cdr3_aa: CASTLSGQEDRETQYF
cdr3_nt: TGTGCCAGCACCCTCTCCGGACAGGAGGATAGAGAGACCCAGTACTTC
clone_size: NA
j_call: TRBJ2-5
v_call: TRBV12-3/TRBV12-4
d_call: TRBD1

cdr3_aa: CAISDVPGVETQYF
cdr3_nt: TGTGCCATCAGTGATGTGCCTGGGGTAGAGACCCAGTACTTC
clone_size: NA
j_call: TRBJ2-5
v_call: TRBV10-3
d_call: NA

cdr3_aa: CASRPLPLAAYEQYF
cdr3_nt: TGTGCCAGCAGACCCCTCCCCTTGGCCGCCTACGAGCAGTACTTC
clone_size: NA
j_call: TRBJ2-7
v_call: TRBV6-2/TRBV6-3
d_call: NA

cdr3_aa: CASSVPGQGFYTF
cdr3_nt: TGTGCCAGCAGCGTACCGGGACAGGGGTTCTACACCTTC
clone_size: few
j_call: TRBJ1-2
v_call: TRBV7-9
d_call: TRBD1